This T cell receptor beta chain stems from a study of T cell responses to AZD1222 COVID-19 vaccine. Study-wide points: Most donors were white British, females outnumbered males, and clonal diversity was possibly underestimated. Rises in breadth and depth of Spike-specific TCRs came after two AZD1222 doses. Nearly half of the spike-specific TCRs reportedly recognize variant regions that carry no mutations. The span of vaccine-associated CD4 TCRs extended across spike, with dominance at 160-218 and 743-854.

Clones were sequenced by immunoSEQ multiplex PCR, and TCRdb holds only the in-frame ones, with some missing. The sample records about 130,000 clones, 89% being singletons. There are 16 residues in the CDR3. V trimming: 2 bases; J trimming: 4 bases; junction bases outside the gene matches: 9. In germline, CDR1 is SQVTM, CDR2 ANQGSEA. On this clone itself: The antigen remains unidentified.

The clonotype originates from an adult in good health. This specimen was peripheral blood, taken on day 0 of AZD1222 vaccination. The rearrangement links TRBV29-1 to TRBJ2-3, with 10 bases lining up with TRBD2. DNA of the CDR3: TGCAGCGTTGAATTAGGGCGACTAGCGGGCGCAGATACGCAGTATTTT. It specifies CSVELGRLAGADTQYF.